This T cell receptor beta chain was sequenced in a study of blood T cell repertoires in COVID-19. Study details: Sites across the United States, Italy and Spain contributed samples from acute and convalescent COVID-19.

The CDR3 has 17 amino acids. As processed by the authors: How many nucleated cells were present was estimated from reference gene primer amplification. Libraries were prepared by immunoSEQ multiplex PCR; TCRdb keeps only in-frame clonotypes and omits some of them. V and J calls plus clone size are reproduced from that table; the DNA served to infer D and trimming. The table has approximately 350,000 clones, approximately 89% seen once. The clonotype was recovered from a young woman who had recovered from COVID-19. The source material was peripheral blood. This chain joins TRBV21-1 and TRBJ2-1; whether TRBD1, the table's D call, matches the DNA was not checked. TRBV21-1 is deemed a pseudogene. The CDR3 here is CASKYRDRVEGYNEQFF. CDR3 DNA sequence: TGTGCCAGCAAGTACCGGGACAGGGTAGAGGGATACAATGAGCAGTTCTTC.